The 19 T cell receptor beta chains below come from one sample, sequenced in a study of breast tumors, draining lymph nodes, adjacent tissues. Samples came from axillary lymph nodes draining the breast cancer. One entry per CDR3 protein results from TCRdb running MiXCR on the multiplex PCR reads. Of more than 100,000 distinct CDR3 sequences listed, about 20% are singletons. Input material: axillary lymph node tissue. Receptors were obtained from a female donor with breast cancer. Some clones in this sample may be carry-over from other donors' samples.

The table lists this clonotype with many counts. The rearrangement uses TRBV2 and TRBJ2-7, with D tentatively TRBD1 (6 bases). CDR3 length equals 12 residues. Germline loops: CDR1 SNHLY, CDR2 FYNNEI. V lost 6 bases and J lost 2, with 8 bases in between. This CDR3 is CASSGTTYEQYF. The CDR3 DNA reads TGTGCCAGCAGCGGGACAACCTACGAGCAGTACTTC.

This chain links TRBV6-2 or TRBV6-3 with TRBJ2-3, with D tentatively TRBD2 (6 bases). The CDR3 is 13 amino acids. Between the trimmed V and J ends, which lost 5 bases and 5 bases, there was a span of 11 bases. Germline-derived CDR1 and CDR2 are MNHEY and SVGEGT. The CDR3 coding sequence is TGTGCCAGCAGTCCCGGGGGATTAGATACGCAGTATTTT. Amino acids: CASSPGGLDTQYF.

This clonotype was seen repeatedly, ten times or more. CDR3 amino acids: CASSTGLTNNEQFF. Here the CDR3 DNA reads TGCGCCAGCAGCACCGGACTTACAAACAATGAGCAGTTCTTC. This rearrangement joins TRBV5-1 to TRBJ2-1; possible D gene TRBD2, 5 bases. V lost 4 bases, J lost 5 bases, and 13 bases lay in between. The CDR3 sequence is 14 residues long. Germline V CDR1 and CDR2: SGHRS, YFSETQ.

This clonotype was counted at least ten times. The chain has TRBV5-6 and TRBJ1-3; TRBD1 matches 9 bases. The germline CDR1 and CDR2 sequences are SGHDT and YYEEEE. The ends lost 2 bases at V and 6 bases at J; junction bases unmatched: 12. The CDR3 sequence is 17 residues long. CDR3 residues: CASSFRDRAYRQNTIYF. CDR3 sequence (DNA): TGTGCCAGCAGCTTCCGGGACAGGGCGTACCGCCAAAACACCATATATTTT.

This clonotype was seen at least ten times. The DNA for the CDR3 is TGTGCCAGCAGTCCCCTAGCGGGAGCTTACAATGAGCAGTTCTTC. It encodes CASSPLAGAYNEQFF. The J gene is TRBJ2-1, the V gene TRBV7-2, with 10 bases identical to TRBD2. V was pared by 6 bases and J by 4 bases, with 6 bases of the junction left unmatched. The V gene's germline CDR1 is SGHTA and CDR2 FQGNSA. This CDR3 spans 15 amino acids.

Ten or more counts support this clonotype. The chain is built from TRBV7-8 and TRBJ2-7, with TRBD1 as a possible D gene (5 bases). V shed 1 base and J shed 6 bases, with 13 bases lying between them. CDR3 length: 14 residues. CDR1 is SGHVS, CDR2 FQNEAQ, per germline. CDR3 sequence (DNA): TGTGCCAGCAGCTTAGACTCAGGGTGGAGCGAGCAGTACTTC. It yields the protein CASSLDSGWSEQYF.

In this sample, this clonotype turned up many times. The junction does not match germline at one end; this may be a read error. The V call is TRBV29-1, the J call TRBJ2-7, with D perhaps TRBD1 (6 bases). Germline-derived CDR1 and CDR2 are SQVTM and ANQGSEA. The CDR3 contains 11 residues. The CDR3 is CSVEFRGQLRF. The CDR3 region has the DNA TGCAGCGTTGAGTTCCGTGGACAGTTACGCTTC.

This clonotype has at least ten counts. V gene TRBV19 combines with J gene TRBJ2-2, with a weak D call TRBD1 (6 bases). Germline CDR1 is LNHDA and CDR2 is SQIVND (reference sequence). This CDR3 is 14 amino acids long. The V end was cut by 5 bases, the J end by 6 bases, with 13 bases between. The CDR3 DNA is TGTGCCAGTAGTGCAGGGGTAAGCTCCGGGGAGCTGTTTTTT. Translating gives CASSAGVSSGELFF.

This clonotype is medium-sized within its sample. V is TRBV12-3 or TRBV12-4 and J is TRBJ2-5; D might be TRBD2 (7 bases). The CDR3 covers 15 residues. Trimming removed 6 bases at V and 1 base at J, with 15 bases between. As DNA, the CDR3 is TGTGCCAGCAGCTCCGGACGGGGGGCCCAAGAGACCCAGTACTTC. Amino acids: CASSSGRGAQETQYF.

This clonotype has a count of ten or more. CDR3 DNA: TGTGCCAGTAGAGATACCGGGACAGGGGGTTCACCCCTCCACTTT. Amino acids: CASRDTGTGGSPLHF. V is TRBV19 and J is TRBJ1-6, with 11 bases that match TRBD1. The germline V gene encodes CDR1 LNHDA and CDR2 SQIVND (reference sequence). There are 15 residues in the CDR3. Trimming at V came to 6 bases and at J to 9 bases, leaving 7 bases not matched to a gene.

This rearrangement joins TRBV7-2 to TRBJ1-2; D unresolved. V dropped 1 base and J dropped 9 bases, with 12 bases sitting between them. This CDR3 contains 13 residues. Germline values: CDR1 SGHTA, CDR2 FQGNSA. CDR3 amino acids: CASSLEGGYSYTF. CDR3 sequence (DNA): TGTGCCAGCAGCTTAGAGGGAGGCTACAGCTACACCTTC. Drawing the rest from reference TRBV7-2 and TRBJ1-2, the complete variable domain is GAGVSQSPSNKVTEKGKDVELRCDPISGHTALYWYRQSLGQGLEFLIYFQGNSAPDKSGLPSDRFSAERTGGSVSTLTIQRTQQEDSAVYLCASSLEGGYSYTFGSGTRLTVV.

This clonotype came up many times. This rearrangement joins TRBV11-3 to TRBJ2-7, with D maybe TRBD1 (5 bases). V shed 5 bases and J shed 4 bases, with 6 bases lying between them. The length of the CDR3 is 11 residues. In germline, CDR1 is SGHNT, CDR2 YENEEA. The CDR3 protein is CASSRQYEQYF. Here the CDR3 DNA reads TGTGCCAGCAGCCGACAGTACGAGCAGTACTTC.

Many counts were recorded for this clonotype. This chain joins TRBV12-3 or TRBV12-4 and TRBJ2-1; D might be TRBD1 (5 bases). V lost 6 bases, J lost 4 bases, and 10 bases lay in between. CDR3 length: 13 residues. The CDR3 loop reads CASRRQQYNEQFF. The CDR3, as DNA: TGTGCCAGCAGGCGACAGCAATACAATGAGCAGTTCTTC.

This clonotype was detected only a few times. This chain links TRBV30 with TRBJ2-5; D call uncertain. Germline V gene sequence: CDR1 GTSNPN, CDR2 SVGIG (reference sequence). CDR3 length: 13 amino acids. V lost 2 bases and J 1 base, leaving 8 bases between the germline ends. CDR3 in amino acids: CAWSNRPQETQYF. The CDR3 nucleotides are TGTGCCTGGAGTAACCGCCCCCAAGAGACCCAGTACTTC.

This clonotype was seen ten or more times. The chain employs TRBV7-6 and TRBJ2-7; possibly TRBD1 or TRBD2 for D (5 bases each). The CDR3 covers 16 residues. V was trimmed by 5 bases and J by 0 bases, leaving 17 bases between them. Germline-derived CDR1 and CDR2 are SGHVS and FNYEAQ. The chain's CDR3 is CASSPSGGTGSYEQYF. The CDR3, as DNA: TGTGCCAGCAGCCCTAGTGGGGGTACGGGCTCCTACGAGCAGTACTTC.

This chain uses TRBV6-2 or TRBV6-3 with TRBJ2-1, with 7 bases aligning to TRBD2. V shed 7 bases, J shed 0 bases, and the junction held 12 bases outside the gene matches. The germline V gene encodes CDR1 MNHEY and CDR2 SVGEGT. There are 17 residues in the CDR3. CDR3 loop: CASTSRGGGGSYNEQFF. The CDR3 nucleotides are TGTGCCAGCACCTCAAGAGGAGGCGGGGGCTCCTACAATGAGCAGTTCTTC.

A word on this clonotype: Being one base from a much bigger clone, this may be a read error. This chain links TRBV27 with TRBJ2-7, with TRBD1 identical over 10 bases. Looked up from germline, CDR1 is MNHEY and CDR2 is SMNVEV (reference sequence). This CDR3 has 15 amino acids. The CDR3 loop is CVSSSGDRGLHEQYF. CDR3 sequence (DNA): TGTGTCAGCAGTTCAGGGGACAGGGGCCTTCACGAGCAGTACTTC.

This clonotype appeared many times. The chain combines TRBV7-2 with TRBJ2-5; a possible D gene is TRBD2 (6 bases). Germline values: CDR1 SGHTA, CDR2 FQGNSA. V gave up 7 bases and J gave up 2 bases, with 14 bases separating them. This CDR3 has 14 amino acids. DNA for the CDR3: TGTGCCAGCACCCCTACCGGGGGACAAGAGACCCAGTACTTC. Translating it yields CASTPTGGQETQYF.

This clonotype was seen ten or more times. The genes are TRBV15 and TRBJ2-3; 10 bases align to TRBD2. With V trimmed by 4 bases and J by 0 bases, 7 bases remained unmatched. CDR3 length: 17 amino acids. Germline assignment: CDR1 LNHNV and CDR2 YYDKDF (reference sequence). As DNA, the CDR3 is TGTGCCACCAGCAAGGGACTAGCGCAATCTAGCACAGATACGCAGTATTTT. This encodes CATSKGLAQSSTDTQYF. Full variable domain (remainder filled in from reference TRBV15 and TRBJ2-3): DAMVIQNPRYQVTQFGKPVTLSCSQTLNHNVMYWYQQKSSQAPKLLFHYYDKDFNNEADTPDNFQSRRPNTSFCFLDIRSPGLGDTAMYLCATSKGLAQSSTDTQYFGPGTRLTVL.